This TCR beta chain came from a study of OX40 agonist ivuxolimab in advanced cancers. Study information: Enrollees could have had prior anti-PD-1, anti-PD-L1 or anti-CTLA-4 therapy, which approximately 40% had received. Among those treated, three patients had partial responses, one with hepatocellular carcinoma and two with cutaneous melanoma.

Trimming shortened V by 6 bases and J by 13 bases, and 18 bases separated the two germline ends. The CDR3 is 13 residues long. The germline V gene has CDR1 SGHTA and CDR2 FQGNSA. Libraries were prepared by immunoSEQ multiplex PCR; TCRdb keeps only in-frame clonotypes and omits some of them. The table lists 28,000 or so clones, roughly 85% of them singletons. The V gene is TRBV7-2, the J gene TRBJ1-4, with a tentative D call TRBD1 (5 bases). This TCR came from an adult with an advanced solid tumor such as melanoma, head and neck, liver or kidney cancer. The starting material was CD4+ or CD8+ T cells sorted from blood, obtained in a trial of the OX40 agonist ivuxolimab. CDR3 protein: CASSQNSGQALFF. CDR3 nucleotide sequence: TGTGCCAGCAGTCAAAACTCAGGGCAGGCACTGTTTTTT.